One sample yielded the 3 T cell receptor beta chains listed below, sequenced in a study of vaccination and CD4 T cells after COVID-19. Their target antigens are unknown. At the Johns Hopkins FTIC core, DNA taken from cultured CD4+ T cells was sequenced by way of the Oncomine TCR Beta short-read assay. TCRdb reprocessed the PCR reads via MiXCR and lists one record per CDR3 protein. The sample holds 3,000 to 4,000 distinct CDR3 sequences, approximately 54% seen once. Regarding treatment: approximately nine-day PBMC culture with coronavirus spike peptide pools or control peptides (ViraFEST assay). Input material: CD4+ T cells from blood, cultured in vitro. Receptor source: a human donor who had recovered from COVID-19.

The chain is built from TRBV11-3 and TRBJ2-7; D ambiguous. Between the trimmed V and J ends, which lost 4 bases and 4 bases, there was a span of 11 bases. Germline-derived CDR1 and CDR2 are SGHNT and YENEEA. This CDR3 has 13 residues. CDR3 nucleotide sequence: TGTGCCAGCAGCTCCCCCTCTAATTACGAGCAGTACTTC. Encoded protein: CASSSPSNYEQYF.

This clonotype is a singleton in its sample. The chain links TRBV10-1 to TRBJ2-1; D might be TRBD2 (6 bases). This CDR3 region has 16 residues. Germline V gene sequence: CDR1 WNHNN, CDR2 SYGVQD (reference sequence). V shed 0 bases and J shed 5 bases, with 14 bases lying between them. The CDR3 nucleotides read TGCGCCAGCAGTGAGTCAGGTGGGAGGCCCCACAATGAGCAGTTCTTC. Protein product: CASSESGGRPHNEQFF.

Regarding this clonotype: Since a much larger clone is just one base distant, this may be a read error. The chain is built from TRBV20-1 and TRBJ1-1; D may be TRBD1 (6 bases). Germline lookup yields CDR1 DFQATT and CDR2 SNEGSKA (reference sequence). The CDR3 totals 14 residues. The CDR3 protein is CSARDNRANTEALF. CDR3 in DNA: TGCAGTGCTAGAGATAACAGGGCGAACACTGAAGCTCTCTTT.